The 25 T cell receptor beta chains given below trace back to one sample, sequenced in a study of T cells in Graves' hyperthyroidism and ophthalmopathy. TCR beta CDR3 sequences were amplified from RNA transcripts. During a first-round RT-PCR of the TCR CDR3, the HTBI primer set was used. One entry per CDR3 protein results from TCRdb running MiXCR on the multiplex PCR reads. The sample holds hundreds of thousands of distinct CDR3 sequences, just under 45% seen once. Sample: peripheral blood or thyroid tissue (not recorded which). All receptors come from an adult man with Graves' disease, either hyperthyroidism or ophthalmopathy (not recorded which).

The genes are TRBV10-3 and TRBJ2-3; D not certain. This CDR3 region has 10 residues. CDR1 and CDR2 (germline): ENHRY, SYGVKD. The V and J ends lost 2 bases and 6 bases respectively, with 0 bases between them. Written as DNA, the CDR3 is TGTGCCATCAGTGAGGATACGCAGTATTTT. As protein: CAISEDTQYF.

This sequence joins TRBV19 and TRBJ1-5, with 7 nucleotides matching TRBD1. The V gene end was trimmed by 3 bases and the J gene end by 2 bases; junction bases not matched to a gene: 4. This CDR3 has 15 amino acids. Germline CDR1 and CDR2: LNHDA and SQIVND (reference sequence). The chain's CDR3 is CASSIWDSGNQPQHF. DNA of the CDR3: TGTGCCAGTAGTATTTGGGACAGCGGCAATCAGCCCCAGCATTTT.

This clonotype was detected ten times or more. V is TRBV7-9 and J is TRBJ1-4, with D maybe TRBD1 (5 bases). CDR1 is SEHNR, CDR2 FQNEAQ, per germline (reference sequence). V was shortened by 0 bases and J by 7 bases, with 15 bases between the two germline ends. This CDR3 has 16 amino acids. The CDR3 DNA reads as TGTGCCAGCAGCTTAGCGATGGGGGAAGAGGGTGAAAAACTGTTTTTT. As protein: CASSLAMGEEGEKLFF.

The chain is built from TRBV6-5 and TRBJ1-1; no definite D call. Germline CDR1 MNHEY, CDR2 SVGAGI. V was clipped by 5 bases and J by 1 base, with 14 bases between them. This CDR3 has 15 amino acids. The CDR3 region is CASSTTRGPNTEAFF. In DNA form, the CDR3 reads TGTGCCAGCAGTACCACTCGTGGCCCGAACACTGAAGCTTTCTTT.

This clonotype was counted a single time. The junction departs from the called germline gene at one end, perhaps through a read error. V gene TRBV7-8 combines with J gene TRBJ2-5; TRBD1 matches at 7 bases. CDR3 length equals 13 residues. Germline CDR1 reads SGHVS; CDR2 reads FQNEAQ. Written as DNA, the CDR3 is TGCGCCAGCAGCCGCGAGGGGGCAGAGACCCAGTACTTC. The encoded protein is CASSREGAETQYF.

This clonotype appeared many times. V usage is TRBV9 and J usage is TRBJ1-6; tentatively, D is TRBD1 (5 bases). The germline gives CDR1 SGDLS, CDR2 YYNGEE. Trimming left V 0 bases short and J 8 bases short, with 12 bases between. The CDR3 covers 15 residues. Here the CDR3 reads CASSVDGRVDSPLHF. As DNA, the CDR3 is TGTGCCAGCAGCGTAGATGGCAGGGTTGATTCACCCCTCCACTTT.

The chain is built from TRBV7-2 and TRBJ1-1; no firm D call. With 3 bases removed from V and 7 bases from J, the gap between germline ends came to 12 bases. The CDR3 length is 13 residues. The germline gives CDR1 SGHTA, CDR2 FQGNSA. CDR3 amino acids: CASSLNSGGEAFF. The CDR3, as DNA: TGTGCCAGCAGCTTGAATTCTGGCGGTGAAGCTTTCTTT.

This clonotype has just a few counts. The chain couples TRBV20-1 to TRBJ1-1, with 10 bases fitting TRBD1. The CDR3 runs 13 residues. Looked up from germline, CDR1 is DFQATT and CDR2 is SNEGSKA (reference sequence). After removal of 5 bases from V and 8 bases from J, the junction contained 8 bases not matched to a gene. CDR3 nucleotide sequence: TGCAGTGCTGAGCGGACAGGGGGAGGGGAAGCTTTCTTT. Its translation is CSAERTGGGEAFF.

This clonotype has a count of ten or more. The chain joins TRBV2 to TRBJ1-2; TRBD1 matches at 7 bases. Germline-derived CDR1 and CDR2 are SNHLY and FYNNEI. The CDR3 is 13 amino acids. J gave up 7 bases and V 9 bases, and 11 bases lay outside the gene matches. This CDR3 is CASLTTGAIGYTF. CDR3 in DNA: TGTGCCAGTCTGACCACAGGGGCAATTGGCTACACCTTC.

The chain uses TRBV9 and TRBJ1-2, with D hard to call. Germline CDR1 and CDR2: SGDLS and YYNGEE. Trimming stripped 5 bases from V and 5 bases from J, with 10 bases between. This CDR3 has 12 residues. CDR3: CASSSPLYGYTF. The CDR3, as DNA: TGTGCCAGCAGTTCTCCACTATATGGCTACACCTTC.

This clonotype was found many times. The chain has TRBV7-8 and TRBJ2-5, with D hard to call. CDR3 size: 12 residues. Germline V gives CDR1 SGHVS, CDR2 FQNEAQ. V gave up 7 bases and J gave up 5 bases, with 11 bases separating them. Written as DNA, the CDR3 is TGTGCCAGCACTTCACAATTCGAGACCCAGTACTTC. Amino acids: CASTSQFETQYF.

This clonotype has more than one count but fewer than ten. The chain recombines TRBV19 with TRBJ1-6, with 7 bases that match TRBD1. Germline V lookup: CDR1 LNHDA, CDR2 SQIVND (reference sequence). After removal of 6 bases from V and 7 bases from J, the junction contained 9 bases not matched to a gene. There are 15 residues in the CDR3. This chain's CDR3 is CASSPQGVKNSPLHF. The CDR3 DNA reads TGTGCCAGTAGCCCCCAGGGGGTGAAGAATTCACCCCTCCACTTT.

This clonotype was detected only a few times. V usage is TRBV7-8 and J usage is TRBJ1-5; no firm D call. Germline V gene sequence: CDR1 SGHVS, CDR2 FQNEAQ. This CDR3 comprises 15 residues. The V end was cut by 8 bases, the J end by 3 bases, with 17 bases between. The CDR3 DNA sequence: TGTGCCAGCCAGCCTCCGGGTTTTAACAATCAGCCCCAGCATTTT. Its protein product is CASQPPGFNNQPQHF.

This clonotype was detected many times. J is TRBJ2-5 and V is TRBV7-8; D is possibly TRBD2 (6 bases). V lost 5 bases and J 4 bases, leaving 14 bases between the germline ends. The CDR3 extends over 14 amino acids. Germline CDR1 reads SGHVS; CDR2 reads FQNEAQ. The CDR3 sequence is CASSATGLGETQYF. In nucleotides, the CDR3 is TGTGCCAGCAGCGCAACGGGACTTGGAGAGACCCAGTACTTC. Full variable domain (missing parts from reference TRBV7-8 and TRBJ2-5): GAGVSQSPRYKVAKRGQDVALRCDPISGHVSLFWYQQALGQGPEFLTYFQNEAQLDKSGLPSDRFFAERPEGSVSTLKIQRTQQEDSAVYLCASSATGLGETQYFGPGTRLLVL.

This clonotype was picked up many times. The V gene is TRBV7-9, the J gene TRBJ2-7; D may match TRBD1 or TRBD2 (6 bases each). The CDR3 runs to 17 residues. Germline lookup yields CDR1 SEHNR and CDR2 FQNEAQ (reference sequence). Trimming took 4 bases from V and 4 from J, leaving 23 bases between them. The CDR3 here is CASSSPEKRGPQYEQYF. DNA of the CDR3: TGTGCCAGCAGCTCCCCCGAGAAACGGGGGCCCCAGTACGAGCAGTACTTC.

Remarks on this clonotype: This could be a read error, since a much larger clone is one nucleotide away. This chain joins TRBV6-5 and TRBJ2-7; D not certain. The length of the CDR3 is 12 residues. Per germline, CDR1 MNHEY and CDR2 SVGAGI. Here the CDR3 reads CATSYDGREQYF. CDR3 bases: TGTGCCACCAGTTACGACGGTCGCGAGCAGTACTTC.

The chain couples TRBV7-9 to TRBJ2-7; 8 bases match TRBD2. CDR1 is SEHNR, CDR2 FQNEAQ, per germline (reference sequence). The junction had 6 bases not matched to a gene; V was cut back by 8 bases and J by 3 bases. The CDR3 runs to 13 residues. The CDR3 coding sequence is TGTGCCAGCCGGTATAGCGGGGTCTACGAGCAGTACTTC. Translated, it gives CASRYSGVYEQYF.

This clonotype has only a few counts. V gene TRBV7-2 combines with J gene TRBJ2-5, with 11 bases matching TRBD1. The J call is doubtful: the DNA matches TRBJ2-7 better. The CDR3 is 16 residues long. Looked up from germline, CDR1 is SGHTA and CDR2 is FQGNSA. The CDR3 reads CASSRLRDRGDYEQYF. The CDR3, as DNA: TGTGCCAGCAGTCGGCTCCGGGACAGGGGGGACTACGAGCAGTACTTC.

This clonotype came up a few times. The CDR3 region is CASSQVGVNTEAFF. In DNA, the CDR3 is TGTGCCAGCAGCCAAGTGGGAGTGAACACTGAAGCTTTCTTT. V is TRBV2 and J is TRBJ1-1, with unresolved D. With 6 bases removed from V and 0 bases from J, the gap between germline ends came to 11 bases. Germline loops: CDR1 SNHLY, CDR2 FYNNEI. This CDR3 contains 14 residues.

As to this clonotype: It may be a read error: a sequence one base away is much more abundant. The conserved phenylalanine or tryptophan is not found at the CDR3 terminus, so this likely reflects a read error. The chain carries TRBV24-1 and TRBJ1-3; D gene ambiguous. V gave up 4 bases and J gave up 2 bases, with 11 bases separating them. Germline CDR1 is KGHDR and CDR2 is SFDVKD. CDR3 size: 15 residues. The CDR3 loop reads CATSDPRDTGNTIYL. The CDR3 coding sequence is TGTGCCACCAGTGACCCGCGGGATACTGGAAACACCATATATCTT.

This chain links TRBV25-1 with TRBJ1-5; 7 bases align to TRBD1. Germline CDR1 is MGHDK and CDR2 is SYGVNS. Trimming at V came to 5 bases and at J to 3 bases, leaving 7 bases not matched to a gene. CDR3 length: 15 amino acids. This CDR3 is CASSPAGGNNQPQHF. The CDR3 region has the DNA TGTGCCAGCAGTCCAGCAGGGGGTAACAATCAGCCCCAGCATTTT.

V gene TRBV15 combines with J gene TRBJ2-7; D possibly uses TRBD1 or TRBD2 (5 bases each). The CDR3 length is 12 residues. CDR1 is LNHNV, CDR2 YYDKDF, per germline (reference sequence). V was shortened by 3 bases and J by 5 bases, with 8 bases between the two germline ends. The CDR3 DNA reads TGTGCCACCAGCAGCCCGGGGCACGAGCAGTACTTC. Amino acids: CATSSPGHEQYF.

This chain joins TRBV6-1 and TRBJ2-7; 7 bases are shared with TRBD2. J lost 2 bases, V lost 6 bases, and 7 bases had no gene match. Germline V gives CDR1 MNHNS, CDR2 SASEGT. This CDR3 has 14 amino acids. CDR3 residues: CASRRTRAPYEQYF. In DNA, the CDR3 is TGTGCCAGCAGAAGGACTAGGGCGCCCTACGAGCAGTACTTC.

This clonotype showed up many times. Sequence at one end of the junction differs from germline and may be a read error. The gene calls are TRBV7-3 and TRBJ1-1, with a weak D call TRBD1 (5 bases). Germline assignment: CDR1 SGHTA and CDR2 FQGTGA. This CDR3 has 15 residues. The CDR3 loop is CASSQGAGRNTEAFF. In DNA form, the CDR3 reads TGCGCCAGCAGCCAAGGGGCAGGACGGAACACTGAAGCTTTCTTT. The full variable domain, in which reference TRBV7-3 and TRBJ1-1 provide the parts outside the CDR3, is GAGVSQTPSNKVTEKGKYVELRCDPISGHTALYWYRQSLGQGPEFLIYFQGTGAADDSGLPNDRFFAVRPEGSVSTLKIQRTERGDSAVYLCASSQGAGRNTEAFFGQGTRLTVV.

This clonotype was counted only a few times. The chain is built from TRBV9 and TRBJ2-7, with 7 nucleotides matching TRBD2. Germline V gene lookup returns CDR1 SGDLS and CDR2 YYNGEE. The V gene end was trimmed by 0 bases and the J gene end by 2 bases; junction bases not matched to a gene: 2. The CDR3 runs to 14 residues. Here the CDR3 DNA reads TGTGCCAGCAGCGTAGGGGAGGGGCCCTACGAGCAGTACTTC. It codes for CASSVGEGPYEQYF.